Listed below are T cell receptor beta chains from one sample, sequenced in a study of monozygotic twins with inflammatory bowel disease. TCRdb re-analyzed the 5' RACE reads; it lists each CDR3 protein once, without DNA. The table lists fewer than 550,000 distinct CDR3 sequences, with 2% to 2.5% in the top ten. Sequenced: blood. Receptors originate from a human donor with ulcerative colitis or Crohn's disease, or a healthy co-twin of an affected twin (not recorded which). Both conserved end residues are part of each CDR3.

>TRBV18|TRBJ2-1
CASSPRLAGGINEQFF
>TRBV27|TRBJ2-3
CASSPGTSGSRRTDTQYF
>TRBV12-3/TRBV12-4|TRBJ1-1
CASRRQNSMNTEAFF
>TRBV7-9|TRBJ2-1
CASSSIDRTGGNEQFF
>TRBV20-1|TRBJ2-1
CSAVSPYNEQFF
>TRBV5-5|TRBJ1-1
CASTEQGLRTEAFF
>TRBV9|TRBJ2-5
CASSAGASGSAETQYF
>TRBV5-1|TRBJ2-1
CASSSGTGGYNEQFF
>TRBV10-3|TRBJ1-2
CAISEGTSYYGYTF
>TRBV7-3|TRBJ1-2
CASSADSYSGYTF
>TRBV5-1|TRBJ1-5
CASSLEGQSNQPQHF
>TRBV18|TRBJ1-1
CASSPGTTPEAFF
>TRBV7-3|TRBJ2-5
CASSWVGGQETQYF
>TRBV12-3/TRBV12-4|TRBJ2-2
CASSLRAVNTGELFF
>TRBV30|TRBJ1-2
CASYRDRGQSDYGYTF
>TRBV20-1|TRBJ2-7
CSARGGPSLSSYEQYF
>TRBV6-2/TRBV6-3|TRBJ2-1
CASSSSGREVNEQFF
>TRBV2|TRBJ2-1
CASTVTPYNEQFF
>TRBV25-1|TRBJ2-3
CASSSLRDSTDTQYF
>TRBV9|TRBJ2-2
CASSVDTGELFF
>TRBV14|TRBJ2-1
CASSQDWGNEQFF
>TRBV25-1|TRBJ1-2
CASRLTGSGDYGYTF
>TRBV25-1|TRBJ1-5
CASSDGTGGRNQPQHF